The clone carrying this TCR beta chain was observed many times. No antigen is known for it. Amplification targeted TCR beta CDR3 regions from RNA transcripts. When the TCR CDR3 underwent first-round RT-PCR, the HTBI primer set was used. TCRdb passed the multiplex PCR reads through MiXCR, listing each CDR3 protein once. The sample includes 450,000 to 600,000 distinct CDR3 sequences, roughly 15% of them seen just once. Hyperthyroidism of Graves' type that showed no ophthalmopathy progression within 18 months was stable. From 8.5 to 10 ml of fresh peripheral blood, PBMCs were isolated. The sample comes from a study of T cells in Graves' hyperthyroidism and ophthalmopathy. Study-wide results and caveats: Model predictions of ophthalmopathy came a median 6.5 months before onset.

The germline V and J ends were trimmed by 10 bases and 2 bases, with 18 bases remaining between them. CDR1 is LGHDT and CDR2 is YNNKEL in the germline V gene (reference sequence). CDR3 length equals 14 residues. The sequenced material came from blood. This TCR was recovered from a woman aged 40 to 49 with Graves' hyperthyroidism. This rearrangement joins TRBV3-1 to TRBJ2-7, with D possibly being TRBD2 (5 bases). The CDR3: CATHYSGSPYEQYF. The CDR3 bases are TGTGCCACCCATTACAGCGGATCCCCCTACGAGCAGTACTTC.